This T cell receptor beta chain appears in the sequencing data of a study of blood T cell repertoires in COVID-19. Profiling relied on immunoSEQ multiplex PCR, and the TCRdb table lists in-frame clones only, not all of them. This repertoire shows about 440,000 clones, 90% found once; its top ten account for more than 0.55%. Before being deemed recovered, Cohort 3 donors had two negative PCRs, clearance, or symptom resolution. This CDR3 contains 16 residues. From germline, CDR1 is SGHKS and CDR2 YYEKEE (reference sequence). Trimming removed 4 bases from V and 4 bases from J; junction bases left unmatched: 7.

The rearrangement joins TRBV5-5 to TRBJ2-6; 8 bases agree with TRBD1. The sequencing sample was made of PBMCs or T cells enriched from blood (not recorded which). This receptor was taken from a man in his late teens or twenties who had recovered from COVID-19. The CDR3 region has the DNA TGTGCCAGCAGCAGATCAGGGGGCTCCGGGGCCAACGTCCTGACTTTC. Protein sequence: CASSRSGGSGANVLTF.